These T cell receptor beta chains were read from a single sample in a study of T-cell memory formation after mild COVID-19. TCRdb re-analysed the 5' RACE reads in MiXCR, keeping a single row per CDR3 protein. The repertoire has roughly 400,000 distinct CDR3 sequences, 20% to 25% of them found once; the top ten carry 7.5% to 10%. The specimen sequenced was PBMCs or a T cell subset sorted from them (not recorded which). The source is an adult woman who had mild COVID-19 (a few samples of this study predate the infection). Cell type and time point are not known. Each CDR3 is given with its conserved first and last residue.

j_gene,v_gene,CDR3aa
TRBJ2-2,TRBV7-2,CASKGTSGENTGELFF
TRBJ1-2,TRBV12-3/TRBV12-4,CASSFTENYGYTF
TRBJ2-1,TRBV15,CATSRGQPSYNEQFF
TRBJ2-7,TRBV20-1,CSARDPQGIEQYF
TRBJ2-7,TRBV29-1,CSAGGQAVYEQYF
TRBJ2-6,TRBV12-3/TRBV12-4,CASSRSRGLGTGANVLTF
TRBJ2-6,TRBV15,CATSKGGISGANVLTF
TRBJ1-2,TRBV29-1,CSVETRAPNYGYTF
TRBJ2-3,TRBV20-1,CSARDKRRIVGDTQYF
TRBJ2-3,TRBV20-1,CSARGQVKDTQYF
TRBJ2-1,TRBV4-1,CASSQEVPLYNEQFF
TRBJ1-1,TRBV15,CATSRGPREMNTEAFF
TRBJ2-1,TRBV7-2,CASSSLAGGRGNEQFF
TRBJ2-7,TRBV7-2,CASSSGTGIYEQYF
TRBJ1-4,TRBV7-9,CASRTGGNANEKLFF
TRBJ2-2,TRBV24-1,CATSDLRGTGELFF
TRBJ2-5,TRBV5-1,CASMVSGYQETQYF
TRBJ1-1,TRBV18,CASSPQVSEAFF
TRBJ2-2,TRBV7-2,CASRVAGARGELFF
TRBJ2-1,TRBV7-2,CASSPRPISYNEQFF
TRBJ2-2,TRBV5-1,CASSPQGQGTGELFF
TRBJ2-3,TRBV5-4,CASSGSIAGGTDTQYF
TRBJ1-1,TRBV12-3/TRBV12-4,CASSFRPGRTEAFF
TRBJ2-1,TRBV30,CAWSVNQPNEQFF
TRBJ2-2,TRBV15,CATREGPGELFF
TRBJ2-7,TRBV6-6,CAISGTDSYEQYF
TRBJ2-5,TRBV27,CASSPYLQGAETQYF
TRBJ2-7,TRBV21-1,CASSKATETYYEQYF
TRBJ2-1,TRBV7-9,CASSSPTSGDNEQFF
TRBJ1-1,TRBV12-3/TRBV12-4,CASSSSGPPEAFF
TRBJ2-5,TRBV7-3,CASSLSGTGTETQYF
TRBJ2-7,TRBV5-1,CASSLTPGLAEEQYF
TRBJ2-6,TRBV20-1,CSARAGYSGANVLTF
TRBJ2-7,TRBV5-8,CASSSVHEQYF
TRBJ1-1,TRBV7-8,CASSLMSTTGTEAFF
TRBJ2-7,TRBV2,CASSALGGREDIGYEQYF
TRBJ2-3,TRBV18,CASSPPGLAGMDF
TRBJ1-1,TRBV2,CASRRDRGAVVEAFF
TRBJ2-1,TRBV6-5,CASSGETRYNEQFF
TRBJ2-7,TRBV7-2,CASSSRQGRYEQYF
TRBJ2-5,TRBV7-9,CASSSYSSETQYF
TRBJ1-2,TRBV11-2,CASREKPGQYYGYTF
TRBJ2-6,TRBV5-1,CASSLVFIPVSGANVLTF
TRBJ1-1,TRBV13,CASSLDRDQNTEAFF
TRBJ1-2,TRBV7-9,CASSSGTGANYGYTF